These 5 T cell receptor beta chains originate from one sample sequenced in a study of T-cell reconstitution after alpha-beta-depleted transplantation in children. Unique molecular identifiers were used to barcode this TCRbeta library. TCRdb reanalysed the PCR reads using MiXCR and keeps one entry per CDR3 protein. Of 540,000 or so distinct CDR3 sequences listed, 23% are singletons. The source was PBMCs, mostly from graft donor cells, collected 360 days after TCRalphabeta/CD19-depleted stem cell transplant. These receptors were collected from a boy under two years old who had a stem cell transplant for acute myeloid leukemia, so the T cells may come from the graft donor.

A few counts support this clonotype. The chain joins TRBV6-1 to TRBJ2-3; TRBD1 is a possible D gene (5 bases). V gave up 6 bases and J gave up 3 bases, with 13 bases separating them. Germline-derived CDR1 and CDR2 are MNHNS and SASEGT. The CDR3 has 14 residues. CDR3: CASRNPRVTDTQYF. Here the CDR3 DNA reads TGTGCCAGCAGAAATCCCAGGGTAACAGATACGCAGTATTTT.

In this sample, this clonotype turned up a few times. At one of its ends the junction is not consistent with the germline gene, which may arise from a read error. The gene calls are TRBV12-3 or TRBV12-4 and TRBJ2-5; D unclear. The CDR3 runs 14 residues. The CDR3 DNA reads as TGTGCCTGCAGTTTAGGTGGCAATCAAGAGACCCAGTACTTC. Its protein is CACSLGGNQETQYF.

J is TRBJ1-1 and V is TRBV20-1; D is unresolved. V was shortened by 3 bases and J by 3 bases, with 14 bases between the two germline ends. The CDR3 is made up of 14 amino acids. CDR1 and CDR2 from the germline V gene are DFQATT and SNEGSKA (reference sequence). The CDR3 is CSARTGPLDTEAFF. The CDR3 DNA reads as TGCAGTGCTAGGACCGGGCCCCTTGACACTGAAGCTTTCTTT.

This clonotype was detected once. Being one base from a much bigger clone, this may be a read error. The chain uses TRBV20-1 and TRBJ2-7, with a weak D call TRBD2 (7 bases). CDR3 size: 14 residues. V was clipped by 3 bases and J by 5 bases, with 17 bases between them. Germline V gene sequence: CDR1 DFQATT, CDR2 SNEGSKA (reference sequence). This CDR3 reads CSARPPRGADEQYF. The CDR3 DNA follows: TGCAGTGCTAGGCCCCCCCGGGGGGCGGACGAGCAGTACTTC.

The J gene is TRBJ2-4, the V gene TRBV28, with TRBD2 matching over 7 bases. V shed 5 bases, J shed 3 bases, and the junction held 13 bases outside the gene matches. The V gene's germline CDR1 is MDHEN and CDR2 SYDVKM. The CDR3 is made up of 17 amino acids. This CDR3 reads CASSPPGAGVDKNIQYF. The CDR3 DNA is TGTGCCAGCAGTCCCCCTGGGGCGGGGGTGGACAAAAACATTCAGTACTTC.